One T cell receptor (beta chain) is described in this entry. Its specificity is unknown. The record originates from a study of naive and memory T cell subsets. Whole-study findings and limits: Naive repertoires, especially CD8, held a few larger clonotypes, possibly memory cells re-expressing CD45RA.

The junction had 24 bases not matched to a gene; V was cut back by 6 bases and J by 5 bases. The germline gives CDR1 DFQATT, CDR2 SNEGSKA (reference sequence). The CDR3 is made up of 19 amino acids. Two oligonucleotides, mixed equimolar, formed the beta constant-region primer covering TRBC1 and TRBC2. Four rounds of PCR amplified the ligated cDNA using nested alpha and beta constant-region primers plus SP2. TCRdb recomputed calls from the UMI-ligation and nested PCR reads with MiXCR, one row per CDR3 protein. The data show roughly 97,000 distinct CDR3 sequences, about 14% seen once. The clonotype was recovered from a human donor in good health. This rearrangement joins TRBV20-1 to TRBJ2-5; 10 bases are shared with TRBD2. The source material was naive CD8+ T cells from blood. In DNA form, the CDR3 reads TGCAGTGCCATAGAGGTGGTCCGGGGCTCTAGCGGGAGTGGGGAGACCCAGTACTTC. It encodes CSAIEVVRGSSGSGETQYF.